This record covers a single T cell receptor beta chain. Antigen: not known. TCRalpha along with TCRbeta cDNA was subjected to two nested PCRs lasting about 16 and 10 cycles. TCRdb re-called the 5' RACE reads, yielding one record per CDR3 amino acid sequence without DNA. The sample table sets out some 200,000 distinct CDR3 sequences. The CDR3 loop spans 11 amino acids. The V gene's germline CDR1 is MNHEY and CDR2 SVGAGI. An approximately 2.5 ml blood sample was drawn per donor. This specimen belongs to a study of monozygotic twins with inflammatory bowel disease. Whole-study results and caveats: Neither one strong signal nor one clonotype associated with IBD was supported. In patient repertoires, differing immunosuppressive treatments may have added some variability.

This clonotype originated in a human donor with ulcerative colitis or Crohn's disease, or a healthy co-twin of an affected twin (not recorded which). Source material: blood. The chain links TRBV6-5 to TRBJ2-7; lacking DNA, the TRBD1 call made by TCRdb goes unchecked. CDR3 residues: CASSSGVAQYF.